The clone carrying this TCR beta chain was observed many times. What it binds is unknown. These data belong to a study of T cells after yellow fever vaccination. Regarding the study as a whole: FACS-sorted repertoires could contain abundant clonotypes contaminating from the bulk population. Though it reached lower strength, the secondary response hit its peak faster, day 5 versus 15. Clones from primary vaccination mostly reappeared after the booster (around 97% CD4, around 90% CD8).

Germline V gene lookup returns CDR1 SEHNR and CDR2 FQNEAQ (reference sequence). The CDR3 length is 16 residues. With V trimmed by 8 bases and J by 2 bases, 11 bases remained unmatched. UMIs were added to TCR cDNA along with a universal primer site when it was made by 5'RACE template switching. TCRdb reanalysed the 5' RACE reads using MiXCR and keeps one entry per CDR3 protein. The table lists about 68,000 distinct CDR3 sequences, 6.5% of them singletons. The sequenced sample was CD8+ T cells sorted from PBMCs, obtained roughly 46 days after the first yellow fever vaccination. This chain uses TRBV7-9 with TRBJ2-5; 10 bases match TRBD2. The sequence was obtained from a man aged 18 to 29 who received the YFV17D yellow fever vaccine. CDR3 nucleotide sequence: TGTGCCAGCGGCGTAAGACTAGCGGGTATACAAGAGACCCAGTACTTC. Amino acids: CASGVRLAGIQETQYF.